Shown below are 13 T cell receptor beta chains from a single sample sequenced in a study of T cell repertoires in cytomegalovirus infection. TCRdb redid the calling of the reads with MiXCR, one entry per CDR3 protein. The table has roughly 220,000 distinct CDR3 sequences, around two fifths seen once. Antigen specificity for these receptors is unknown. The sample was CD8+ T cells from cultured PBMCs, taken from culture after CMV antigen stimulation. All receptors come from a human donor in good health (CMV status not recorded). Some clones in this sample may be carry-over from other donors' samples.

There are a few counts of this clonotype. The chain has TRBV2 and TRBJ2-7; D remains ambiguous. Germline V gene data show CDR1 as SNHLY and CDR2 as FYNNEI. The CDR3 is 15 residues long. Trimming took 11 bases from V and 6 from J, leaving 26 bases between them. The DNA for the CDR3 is TGTGCCGGAGCCCACAACACTCCCTCCACTTTCGAGCAGTACTTC. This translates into CAGAHNTPSTFEQYF. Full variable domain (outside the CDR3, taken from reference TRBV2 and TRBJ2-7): EPEVTQTPSHQVTQMGQEVILRCVPISNHLYFYWYRQILGQKVEFLVSFYNNEISEKSEIFDDQFSVERPDGSNFTLKIRSTKLEDSAMYFCAGAHNTPSTFEQYFGPGTRLTVT.

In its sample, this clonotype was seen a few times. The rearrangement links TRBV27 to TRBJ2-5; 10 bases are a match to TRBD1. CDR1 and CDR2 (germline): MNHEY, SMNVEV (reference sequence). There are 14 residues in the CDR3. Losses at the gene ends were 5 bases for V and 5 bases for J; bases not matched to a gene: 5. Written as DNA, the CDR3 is TGTGCCAGCAGTGAGGGACAGGGGATGGAGACCCAGTACTTC. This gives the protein CASSEGQGMETQYF.

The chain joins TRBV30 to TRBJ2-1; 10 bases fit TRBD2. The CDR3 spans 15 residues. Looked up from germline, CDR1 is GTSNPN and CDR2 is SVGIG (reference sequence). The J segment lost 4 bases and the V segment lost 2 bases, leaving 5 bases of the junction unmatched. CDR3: CAWSQGLAFYNEQFF. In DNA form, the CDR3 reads TGTGCCTGGAGTCAGGGACTAGCGTTTTACAATGAGCAGTTCTTC.

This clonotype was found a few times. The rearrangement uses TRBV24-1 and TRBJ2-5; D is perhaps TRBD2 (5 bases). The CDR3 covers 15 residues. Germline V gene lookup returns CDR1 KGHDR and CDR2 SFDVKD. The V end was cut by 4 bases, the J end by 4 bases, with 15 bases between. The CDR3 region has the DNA TGTGCCACCAGTGAACGGCATAGCGCGGGAGAGACCCAGTACTTC. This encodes CATSERHSAGETQYF.

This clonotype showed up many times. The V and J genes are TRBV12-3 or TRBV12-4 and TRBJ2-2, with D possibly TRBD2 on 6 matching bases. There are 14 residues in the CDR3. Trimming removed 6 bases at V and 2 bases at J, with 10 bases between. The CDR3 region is CASRGLDNTGELFF. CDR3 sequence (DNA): TGTGCCAGCAGGGGACTGGATAACACCGGGGAGCTGTTTTTT.

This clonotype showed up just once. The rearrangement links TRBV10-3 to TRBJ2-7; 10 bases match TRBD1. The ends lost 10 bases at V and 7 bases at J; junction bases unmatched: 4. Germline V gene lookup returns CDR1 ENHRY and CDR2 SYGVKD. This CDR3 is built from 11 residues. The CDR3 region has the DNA TGTGCCACGTTGGGACAGGGGGAGCAGTACTTC. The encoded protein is CATLGQGEQYF.

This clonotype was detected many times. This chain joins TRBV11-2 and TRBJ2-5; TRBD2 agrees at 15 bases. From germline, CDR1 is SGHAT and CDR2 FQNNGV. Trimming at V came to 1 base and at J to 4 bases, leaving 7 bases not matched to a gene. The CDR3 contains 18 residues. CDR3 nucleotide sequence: TGTGCCAGCAGCTTAGTAGGACTAGCGGGGGGGCTGGTAGAGACCCAGTACTTC. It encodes CASSLVGLAGGLVETQYF.

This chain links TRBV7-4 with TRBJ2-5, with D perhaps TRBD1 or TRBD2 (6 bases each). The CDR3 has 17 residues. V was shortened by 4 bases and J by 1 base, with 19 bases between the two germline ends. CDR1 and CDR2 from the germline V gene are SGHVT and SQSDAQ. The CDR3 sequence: CASSSSRWGATQETQYF. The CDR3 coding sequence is TGTGCCAGCAGCTCCTCCCGGTGGGGGGCAACCCAAGAGACCCAGTACTTC.

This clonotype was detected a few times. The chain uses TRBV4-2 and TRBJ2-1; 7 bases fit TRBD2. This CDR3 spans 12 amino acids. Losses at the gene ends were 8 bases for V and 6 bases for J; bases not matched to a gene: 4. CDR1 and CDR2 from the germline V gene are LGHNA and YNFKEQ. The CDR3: CASLGRGNEQFF. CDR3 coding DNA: TGTGCCAGCCTTGGGAGGGGCAATGAGCAGTTCTTC.

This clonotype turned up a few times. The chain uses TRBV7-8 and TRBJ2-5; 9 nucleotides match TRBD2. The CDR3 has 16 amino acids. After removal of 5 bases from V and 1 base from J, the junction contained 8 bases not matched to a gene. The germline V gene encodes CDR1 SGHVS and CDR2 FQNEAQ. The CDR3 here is CASSQRTSVSQETQYF. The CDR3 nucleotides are TGTGCCAGCAGCCAGCGGACTAGCGTTTCCCAAGAGACCCAGTACTTC.

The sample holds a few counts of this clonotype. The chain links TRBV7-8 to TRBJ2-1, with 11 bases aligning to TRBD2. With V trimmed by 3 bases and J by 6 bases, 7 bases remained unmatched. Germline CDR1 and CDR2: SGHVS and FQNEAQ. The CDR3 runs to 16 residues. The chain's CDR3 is CASSFSRLAGGNEQFF. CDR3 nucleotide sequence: TGTGCCAGCAGCTTTTCCCGGCTAGCGGGAGGCAATGAGCAGTTCTTC.

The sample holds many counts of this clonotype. The CDR3 nucleotides read TGTGCCAGCAGCGCACTAGCGGACTCCTACAATGAGCAGTTCTTC. Its translation is CASSALADSYNEQFF. The rearrangement joins TRBV7-2 to TRBJ2-1; TRBD2 matches at 8 bases. V trimming: 5 bases; J trimming: 0 bases; junction bases outside the gene matches: 3. The germline gives CDR1 SGHTA, CDR2 FQGNSA. The CDR3 sequence is 15 residues long.

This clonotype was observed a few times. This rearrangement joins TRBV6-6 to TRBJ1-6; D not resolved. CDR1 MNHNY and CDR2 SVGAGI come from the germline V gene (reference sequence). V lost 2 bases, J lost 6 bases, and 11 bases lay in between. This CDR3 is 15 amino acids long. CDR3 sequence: CASSYDLWVNSPLHF. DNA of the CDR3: TGTGCCAGCAGTTACGATCTCTGGGTTAATTCACCCCTCCACTTT.